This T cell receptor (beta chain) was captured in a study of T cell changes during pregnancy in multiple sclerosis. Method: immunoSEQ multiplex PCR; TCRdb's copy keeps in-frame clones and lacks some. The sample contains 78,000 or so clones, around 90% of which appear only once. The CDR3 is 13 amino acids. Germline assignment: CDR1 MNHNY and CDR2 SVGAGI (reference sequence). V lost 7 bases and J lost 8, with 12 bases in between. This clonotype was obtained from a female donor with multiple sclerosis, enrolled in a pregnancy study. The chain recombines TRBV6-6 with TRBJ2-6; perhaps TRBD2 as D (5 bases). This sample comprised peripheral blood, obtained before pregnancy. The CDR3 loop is CASTRDGTNVLTF. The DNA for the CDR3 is TGTGCCAGCACTCGGGATGGCACCAACGTCCTGACTTTC.